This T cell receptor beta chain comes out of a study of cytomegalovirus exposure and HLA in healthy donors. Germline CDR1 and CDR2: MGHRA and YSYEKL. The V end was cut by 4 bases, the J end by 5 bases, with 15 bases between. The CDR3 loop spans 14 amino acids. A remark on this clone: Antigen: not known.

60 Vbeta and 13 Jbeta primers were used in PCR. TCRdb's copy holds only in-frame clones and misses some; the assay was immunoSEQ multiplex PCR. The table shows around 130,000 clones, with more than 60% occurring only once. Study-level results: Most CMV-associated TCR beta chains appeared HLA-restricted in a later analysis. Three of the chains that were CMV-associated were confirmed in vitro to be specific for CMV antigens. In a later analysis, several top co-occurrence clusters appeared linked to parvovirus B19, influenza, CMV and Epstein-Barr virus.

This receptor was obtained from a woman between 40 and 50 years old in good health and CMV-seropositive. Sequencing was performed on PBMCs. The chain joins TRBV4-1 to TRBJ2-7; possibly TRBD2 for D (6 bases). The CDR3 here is CASSPGLASNEQYF. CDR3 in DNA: TGCGCCAGCAGCCCTGGGCTAGCGTCAAACGAGCAGTACTTC.